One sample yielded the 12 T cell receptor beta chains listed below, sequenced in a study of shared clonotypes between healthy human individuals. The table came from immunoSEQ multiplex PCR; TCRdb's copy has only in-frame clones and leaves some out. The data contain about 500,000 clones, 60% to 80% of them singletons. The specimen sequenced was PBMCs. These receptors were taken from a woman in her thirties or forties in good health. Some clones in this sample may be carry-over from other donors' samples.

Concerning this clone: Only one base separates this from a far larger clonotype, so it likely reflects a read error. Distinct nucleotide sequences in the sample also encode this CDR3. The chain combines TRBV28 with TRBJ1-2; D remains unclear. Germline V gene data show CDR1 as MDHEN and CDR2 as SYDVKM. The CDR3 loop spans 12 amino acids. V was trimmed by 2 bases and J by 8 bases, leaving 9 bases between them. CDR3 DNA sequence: TGTGCCAGCAGTTTAGTCGGGTACGGCTACACCTTC. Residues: CASSLVGYGYTF.

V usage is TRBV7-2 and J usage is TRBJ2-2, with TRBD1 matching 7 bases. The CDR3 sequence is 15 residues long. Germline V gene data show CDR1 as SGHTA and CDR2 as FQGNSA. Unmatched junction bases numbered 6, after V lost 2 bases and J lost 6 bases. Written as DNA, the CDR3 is TGTGCCAGCAGCTTACAACTTGGACAGGCCGGGGAGCTGTTTTTT. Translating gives CASSLQLGQAGELFF.

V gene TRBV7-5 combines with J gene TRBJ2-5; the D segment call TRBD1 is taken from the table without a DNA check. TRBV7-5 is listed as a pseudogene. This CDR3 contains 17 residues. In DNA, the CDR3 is TGTGCCAGAAGACGCGAGGAAGGGGGTTCGAACCAAGAGACCCAGTACTTC. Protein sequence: CARRREEGGSNQETQYF.

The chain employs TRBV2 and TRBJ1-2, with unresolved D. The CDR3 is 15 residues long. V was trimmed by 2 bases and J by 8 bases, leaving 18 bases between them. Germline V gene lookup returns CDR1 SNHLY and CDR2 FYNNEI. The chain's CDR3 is CASSETIGSLSGYTF. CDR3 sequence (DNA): TGTGCCAGCAGTGAAACGATAGGGTCCCTTAGCGGCTACACCTTC.

The CDR3 reads CASRDNSNQPQHF. CDR3 DNA: TGTGCCAGTAGGGATAATAGCAATCAGCCCCAGCATTTT. The rearrangement uses TRBV19 and TRBJ1-5, with no clear D. This CDR3 comprises 13 residues. V was pared by 6 bases and J by 0 bases, with 6 bases between. Germline CDR1 reads LNHDA; CDR2 reads SQIVND (reference sequence). Based on the CDR3 plus reference TRBV19 and TRBJ1-5, the full variable domain is DGGITQSPKYLFRKEGQNVTLSCEQNLNHDAMYWYRQDPGQGLRLIYYSQIVNDFQKGDIAEGYSVSREKKESFPLTVTSAQKNPTAFYLCASRDNSNQPQHFGDGTRLSIL.

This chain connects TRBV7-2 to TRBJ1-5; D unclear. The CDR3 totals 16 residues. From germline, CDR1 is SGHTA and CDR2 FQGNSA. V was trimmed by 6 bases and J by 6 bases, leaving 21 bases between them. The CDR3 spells CASSLSSSRNGQPQHF. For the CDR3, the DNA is TGTGCCAGCAGTCTTAGTAGTTCGCGGAATGGTCAGCCCCAGCATTTT. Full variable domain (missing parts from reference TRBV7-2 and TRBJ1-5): GAGVSQSPSNKVTEKGKDVELRCDPISGHTALYWYRQSLGQGLEFLIYFQGNSAPDKSGLPSDRFSAERTGGSVSTLTIQRTQQEDSAVYLCASSLSSSRNGQPQHFGDGTRLSIL.

The CDR3 region has the DNA TGTGCCAGCAGCGCACACAGGGCCAATGACTATGGCTACACCTTC. Amino acids: CASSAHRANDYGYTF. The rearrangement uses TRBV7-2 and TRBJ1-2, with D possibly being TRBD1 (6 bases). CDR1 and CDR2 (germline): SGHTA, FQGNSA. Trimming shortened V by 5 bases and J by 3 bases, and 16 bases separated the two germline ends. The CDR3 length is 15 residues. The variable domain in full, completed from reference TRBV7-2 and TRBJ1-2, reads GAGVSQSPSNKVTEKGKDVELRCDPISGHTALYWYRQSLGQGLEFLIYFQGNSAPDKSGLPSDRFSAERTGGSVSTLTIQRTQQEDSAVYLCASSAHRANDYGYTFGSGTRLTVV.

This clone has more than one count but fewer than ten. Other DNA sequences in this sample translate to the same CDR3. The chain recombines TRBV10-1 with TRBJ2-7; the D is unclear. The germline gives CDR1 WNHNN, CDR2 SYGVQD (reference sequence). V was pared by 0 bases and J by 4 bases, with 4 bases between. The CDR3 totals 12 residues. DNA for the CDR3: TGCGCCAGCAGTGAGTCGGGGTACGAGCAGTACTTC. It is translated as CASSESGYEQYF.

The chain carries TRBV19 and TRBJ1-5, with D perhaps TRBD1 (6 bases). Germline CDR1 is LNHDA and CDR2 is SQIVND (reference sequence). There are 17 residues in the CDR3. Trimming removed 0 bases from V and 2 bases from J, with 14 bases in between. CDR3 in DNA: TGTGCCAGTAGTATAGATCTCAGGGGAAGAGGCAATCAGCCCCAGCATTTT. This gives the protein CASSIDLRGRGNQPQHF.

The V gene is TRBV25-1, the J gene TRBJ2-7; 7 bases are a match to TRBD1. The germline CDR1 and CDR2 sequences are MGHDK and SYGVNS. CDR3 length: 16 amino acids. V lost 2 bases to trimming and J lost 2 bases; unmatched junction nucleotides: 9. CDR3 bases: TGTGCCAGCAGTGAAGGTTGGGACAGCTCGACCTACGAGCAGTACTTC. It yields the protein CASSEGWDSSTYEQYF.

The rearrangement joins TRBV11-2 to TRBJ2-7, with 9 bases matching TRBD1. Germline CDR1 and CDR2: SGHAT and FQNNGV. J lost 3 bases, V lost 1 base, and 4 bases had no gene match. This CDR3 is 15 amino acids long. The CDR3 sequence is CASSLGWTGDYEQYF. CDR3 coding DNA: TGTGCCAGCAGCTTAGGCTGGACAGGGGACTACGAGCAGTACTTC.

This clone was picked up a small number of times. CDR3 nucleotide sequence: TGTGCCAGCAGCCGGACAGGGGGTGATGGCTACACCTTC. It is translated as CASSRTGGDGYTF. This chain links TRBV5-4 with TRBJ1-2; 10 bases are a match to TRBD1. This CDR3 has 13 amino acids. Germline CDR1 SGHNT, CDR2 YYREEE (reference sequence). V trimming: 4 bases; J trimming: 6 bases; junction bases outside the gene matches: 3.